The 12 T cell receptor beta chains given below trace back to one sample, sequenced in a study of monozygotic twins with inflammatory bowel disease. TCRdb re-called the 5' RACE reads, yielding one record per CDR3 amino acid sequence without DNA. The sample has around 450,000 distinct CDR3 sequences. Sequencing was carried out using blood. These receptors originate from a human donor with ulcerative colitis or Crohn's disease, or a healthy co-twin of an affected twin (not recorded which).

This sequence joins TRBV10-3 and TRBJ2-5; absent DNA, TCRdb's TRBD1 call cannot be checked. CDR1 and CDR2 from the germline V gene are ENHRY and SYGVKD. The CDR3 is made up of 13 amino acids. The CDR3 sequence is CAISESPEETQYF.

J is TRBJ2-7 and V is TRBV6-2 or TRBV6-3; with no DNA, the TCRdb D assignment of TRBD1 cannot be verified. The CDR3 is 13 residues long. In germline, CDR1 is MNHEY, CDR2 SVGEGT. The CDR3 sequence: CASSLQGIDEQYF.

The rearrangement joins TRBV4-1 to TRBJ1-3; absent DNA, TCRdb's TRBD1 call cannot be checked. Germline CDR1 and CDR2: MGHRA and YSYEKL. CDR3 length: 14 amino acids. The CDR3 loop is CASSHGRSGNTIYF.

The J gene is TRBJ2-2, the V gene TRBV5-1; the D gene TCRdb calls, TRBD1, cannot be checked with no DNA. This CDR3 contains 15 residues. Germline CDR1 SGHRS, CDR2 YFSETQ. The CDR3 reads CASSFFRVGTGELFF.

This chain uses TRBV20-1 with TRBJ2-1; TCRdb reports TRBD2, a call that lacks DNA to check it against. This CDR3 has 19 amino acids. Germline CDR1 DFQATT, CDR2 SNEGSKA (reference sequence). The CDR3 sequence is CSARDKGLAGIESYNEQFF.

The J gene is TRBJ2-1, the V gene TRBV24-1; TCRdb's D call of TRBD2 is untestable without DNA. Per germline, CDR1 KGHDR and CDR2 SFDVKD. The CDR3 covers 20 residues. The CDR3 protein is CATSDSQGLAGVISYNEQFF.

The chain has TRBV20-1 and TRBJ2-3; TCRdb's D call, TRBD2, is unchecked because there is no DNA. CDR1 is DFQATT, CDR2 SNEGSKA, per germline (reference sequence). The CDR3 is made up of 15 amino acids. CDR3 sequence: CSAASTSLVADTQYF.

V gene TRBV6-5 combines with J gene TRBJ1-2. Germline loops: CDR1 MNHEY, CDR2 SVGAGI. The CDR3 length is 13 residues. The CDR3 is CASSSGSNNGYTF.

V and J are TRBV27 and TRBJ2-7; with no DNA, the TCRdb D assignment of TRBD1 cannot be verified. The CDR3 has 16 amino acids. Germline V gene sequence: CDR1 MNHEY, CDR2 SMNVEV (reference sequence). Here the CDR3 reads CASSLSALTGSYEQYF.

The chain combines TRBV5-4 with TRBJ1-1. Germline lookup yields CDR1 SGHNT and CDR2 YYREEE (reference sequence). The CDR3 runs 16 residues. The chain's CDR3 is CASSLASRPVNTEAFF.

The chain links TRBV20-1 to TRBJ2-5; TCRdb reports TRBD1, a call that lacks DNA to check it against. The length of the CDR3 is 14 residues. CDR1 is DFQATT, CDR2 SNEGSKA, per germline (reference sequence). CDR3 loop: CSATPGQLPETQYF.

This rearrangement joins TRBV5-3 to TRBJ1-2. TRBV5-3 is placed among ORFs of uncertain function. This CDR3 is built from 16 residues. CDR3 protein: CARSSSRLGPNYGYTF.